This T cell receptor beta chain was documented in a study of T cell repertoires in cytomegalovirus infection (dated by TCRdb to between 2017 and 2020). About the study as a whole: Donor HLA type was relevant to the analysis, because carriage of CMV infection together with the matching HLA type was indicated by public TCR beta signatures.

Regarding this clonotype: This clone's antigen is unknown. Base qualities are not recorded, but no much larger clone differs from it by a single base.

The listed sequencing device is Illumina HiSeq 1500. TCRdb trimmed public reads at Q25 via fastp, called clones via MiXCR and kept in-frame beta chains. Each CDR3 protein appears once, grouped with its most common genes and DNA. The sample table holds just under 550,000 distinct CDR3 sequences, of which 26% were seen once. The ten largest clones represent about 12% of the sample. On the study overall, not on this receptor specifically: The ex vivo response was dominated by HLA-C-restricted CMV-specific TCR beta clonotypes, and the single most frequent clonotype in two of eight donors was supplied by these HLA-C-restricted clonotypes. Cumulative frequency of public TCR beta family members discriminated carriers of CMV infection plus the relevant HLA type in this cohort and an independent 352-donor cohort.

Per the germline V gene, SQVTM is the CDR1 and ANQGSEA is the CDR2. Germline trimming: 1 base from V, 10 bases from J; junction bases outside gene matches: 8. The CDR3, cysteine through phenylalanine, is 15 amino acids long. Only the CDR3 region is kept as DNA, spanning 45 bases read in frame from base 1. The V gene is TRBV29-1 and the J gene is TRBJ2-1, and TRBD2 matches 12 of the central bases. Sequencing input: PBMCs. The sequence was obtained from a human donor in good health (CMV status not recorded). Some clones in this sample may be carry-over from other donors' samples. The CDR3 reads as follows: CSVEAPGLAGREQFF. The DNA is TGCAGCGTTGAAGCCCCGGGACTAGCGGGCCGAGAGCAGTTCTTC.